The 29 T cell receptor beta chains below all came from one sample that was sequenced in a study of cytomegalovirus exposure and HLA in healthy donors. Amplification used 60 Vbeta primers and 13 Jbeta primers. The table came from immunoSEQ multiplex PCR; TCRdb's copy has only in-frame clones and leaves some out. Its table records around 44,000 clones. The sample taken for sequencing was PBMCs. The receptors were sampled from a male donor in good health and CMV-seropositive.

The gene calls are TRBV6-5 and TRBJ2-1; TRBD1 matches 8 bases. CDR1 is MNHEY and CDR2 is SVGAGI in the germline V gene. Unmatched junction bases numbered 4, after V lost 2 bases and J lost 4 bases. This CDR3 spans 15 amino acids. CDR3 protein: CASSYLDRVYNEQFF. The CDR3 nucleotides are TGTGCCAGCAGTTACCTGGACAGGGTATACAATGAGCAGTTCTTC.

CDR3 coding DNA: TGTGCCAGCAGCCCGATTAGGGGCAGGGGCCGGGACGAGCAGTACTTC. It yields the protein CASSPIRGRGRDEQYF. The genes are TRBV11-2 and TRBJ2-7; D perhaps matches TRBD1 (6 bases). The length of the CDR3 is 16 residues. The germline V and J ends were trimmed by 5 bases and 5 bases, with 22 bases remaining between them. Germline V gene sequence: CDR1 SGHAT, CDR2 FQNNGV.

This chain joins TRBV4-1 and TRBJ2-1; 13 nucleotides agree with TRBD2. Germline V CDR1 and CDR2: MGHRA, YSYEKL. The ends lost 3 bases at V and 4 bases at J; junction bases unmatched: 6. The CDR3 length is 17 residues. The CDR3 region is CASSQMTSGGLYNEQFF. CDR3 DNA sequence: TGCGCCAGCAGCCAGATGACTAGCGGGGGGTTATACAATGAGCAGTTCTTC.

V is TRBV5-1 and J is TRBJ1-1, with a possible D match to TRBD1 (6 bases). Germline values: CDR1 SGHRS, CDR2 YFSETQ. The CDR3 contains 16 residues. Trimming took off 4 bases at V and 3 bases at J, with 19 bases between the two ends. DNA of the CDR3: TGCGCCAGCAGCCAGGACAGTACTTGGGGTTACACTGAAGCTTTCTTT. Encoded protein: CASSQDSTWGYTEAFF.

The chain uses TRBV6-1 and TRBJ2-5, with 14 bases that match TRBD2. Trimming took 6 bases from V and 7 from J; bases not matched to a gene: 4. Germline CDR1 reads MNHNS; CDR2 reads SASEGT. This CDR3 comprises 14 residues. CDR3 region: CASSGGLAGGTQYF. DNA of the CDR3: TGTGCCAGCAGCGGAGGACTAGCGGGGGGGACCCAGTACTTC.

The chain combines TRBV21-1 with TRBJ1-5; the DNA was not used to check the table's D call, TRBD1. TRBV21-1 is flagged as a pseudogene. This CDR3 has 20 residues. The CDR3 coding sequence is TGTGCCAGCAGCAATTCACGTGGGGACAGCCACCCAAGGAGCAATCAGCCCCAGCATTTT. It translates to CASSNSRGDSHPRSNQPQHF.

V and J are TRBV18 and TRBJ1-2; 7 nucleotides agree with TRBD1. V was clipped by 0 bases and J by 6 bases; unmatched bases: 4. CDR1 and CDR2 (germline): KGHSH, LQKENI. The CDR3 has 14 amino acids. CDR3 protein: CASSPPDRVDGYTF. The CDR3, as DNA: TGTGCCAGCTCACCACCTGACAGGGTTGATGGCTACACCTTC.

The rearrangement links TRBV11-2 to TRBJ1-1, with no clear D. Trimming shortened V by 5 bases and J by 1 base, and 8 bases separated the two germline ends. This CDR3 is 13 amino acids long. CDR1 is SGHAT, CDR2 FQNNGV, per germline. The CDR3, as DNA: TGTGCCAGCAGCGTCGGGTCGAACACTGAAGCTTTCTTT. Residues: CASSVGSNTEAFF.

The chain recombines TRBV2 with TRBJ2-2; TRBD2 might be the D (5 bases). Germline assignment: CDR1 SNHLY and CDR2 FYNNEI. Between the trimmed V and J ends, which lost 5 bases and 4 bases, there was a span of 8 bases. The CDR3 sequence is 13 residues long. The CDR3 protein is CASSTLGTGELFF. CDR3 coding DNA: TGTGCCAGCAGTACACTAGGCACCGGGGAGCTGTTTTTT.

The chain links TRBV19 to TRBJ1-5; TRBD1 agrees at 8 bases. Trimming took 4 bases from V and 2 from J; bases not matched to a gene: 10. Germline V gives CDR1 LNHDA, CDR2 SQIVND (reference sequence). The CDR3 spans 17 residues. The CDR3 reads CASSNLRQGAGNQPQHF. DNA of the CDR3: TGTGCCAGTAGTAATCTGAGGCAGGGGGCCGGCAATCAGCCCCAGCATTTT.

The chain recombines TRBV7-9 with TRBJ1-5; D unresolved. The CDR3 has 15 amino acids. Germline-derived CDR1 and CDR2 are SEHNR and FQNEAQ (reference sequence). V was shortened by 8 bases and J by 4 bases, with 18 bases between the two germline ends. CDR3 DNA sequence: TGTGCCAGCTCCACGGATGGAGAGAAAAATCAGCCCCAGCATTTT. This encodes CASSTDGEKNQPQHF.

V gene TRBV6-1 combines with J gene TRBJ2-2, with TRBD1 matching over 7 bases. This CDR3 contains 14 residues. CDR1 MNHNS and CDR2 SASEGT come from the germline V gene. V was clipped by 6 bases and J by 3 bases; unmatched bases: 4. The CDR3 loop reads CASSLQGYTGELFF. In DNA form, the CDR3 reads TGTGCCAGCAGCCTACAGGGGTACACCGGGGAGCTGTTTTTT.

The V call is TRBV30, the J call TRBJ2-7, with 7 nucleotides matching TRBD2. V shed 2 bases, J shed 5 bases, and the junction held 6 bases outside the gene matches. The germline gives CDR1 GTSNPN, CDR2 SVGIG (reference sequence). CDR3 length equals 13 residues. The CDR3: CAWSYSGDHEQYF. CDR3 nucleotide sequence: TGTGCCTGGAGTTACAGCGGGGACCACGAGCAGTACTTC. Full variable domain (remainder filled in from reference TRBV30 and TRBJ2-7): SQTIHQWPATLVQPVGSPLSLECTVEGTSNPNLYWYRQAAGRGLQLLFYSVGIGQISSEVPQNLSASRPQDRQFILSSKKLLLSDSGFYLCAWSYSGDHEQYFGPGTRLTVT.

The rearrangement uses TRBV28 and TRBJ2-1; perhaps TRBD1 as D (5 bases). The CDR3 totals 12 residues. CDR1 MDHEN and CDR2 SYDVKM come from the germline V gene. Trimming cost V 7 bases and J 8 bases, with 12 bases left between them. In nucleotides, the CDR3 is TGTGCCAGCAACGCCCTAGGGGATGAGCAGTTCTTC. It specifies CASNALGDEQFF.

The V call is TRBV7-9, the J call TRBJ2-5; the D is unclear. V was clipped by 4 bases and J by 4 bases, with 7 bases between them. CDR1 is SEHNR and CDR2 is FQNEAQ in the germline V gene (reference sequence). This CDR3 has 12 residues. The DNA for the CDR3 is TGTGCCAGCAGCTGGGCAGGAGAGACCCAGTACTTC. It codes for CASSWAGETQYF.

The rearrangement links TRBV30 to TRBJ2-7; 9 bases align to TRBD1. V dropped 0 bases and J dropped 1; count of bases not matched to a gene: 10. The CDR3 spans 17 residues. From germline, CDR1 is GTSNPN and CDR2 SVGIG (reference sequence). Here the CDR3 reads CAWSVKLPTGGSYEQYF. The CDR3 region has the DNA TGTGCCTGGAGTGTAAAGCTCCCGACAGGGGGGTCCTACGAGCAGTACTTC.

The chain employs TRBV19 and TRBJ2-7; maybe TRBD2 (5 bases). The CDR3 sequence is 12 residues long. Germline V gene data show CDR1 as LNHDA and CDR2 as SQIVND (reference sequence). V shed 2 bases and J shed 6 bases, with 8 bases lying between them. The CDR3 DNA follows: TGTGCCAGTAGTATACGTGAGGGCGAGCAGTACTTC. Its protein is CASSIREGEQYF.

This sequence joins TRBV28 and TRBJ2-1; 7 nucleotides align to TRBD2. Germline-derived CDR1 and CDR2 are MDHEN and SYDVKM. V was pared by 6 bases and J by 12 bases, with 11 bases of the junction left unmatched. The CDR3 is 13 amino acids. The CDR3 region has the DNA TGTGCCAGCAGGATCGTGGGCGGGAGCGGGCAGTTCTTC. Translating it yields CASRIVGGSGQFF. Based on the CDR3 plus reference TRBV28 and TRBJ2-1, the full variable domain is DVKVTQSSRYLVKRTGEKVFLECVQDMDHENMFWYRQDPGLGLRLIYFSYDVKMKEKGDIPEGYSVSREKKERFSLILESASTNQTSMYLCASRIVGGSGQFFGPGTRLTVL.

CDR3 nucleotides: TGTGCCAGCAGCTTATGGAGTGATACGCAGTATTTT. Translation: CASSLWSDTQYF. The chain joins TRBV7-9 to TRBJ2-3; the D is unclear. Germline V gives CDR1 SEHNR, CDR2 FQNEAQ (reference sequence). The CDR3 is 12 amino acids. Trimming shortened V by 2 bases and J by 6 bases, and 6 bases separated the two germline ends.

The chain is built from TRBV10-1 and TRBJ2-3; possible D gene TRBD1, 6 bases. The CDR3 has 14 amino acids. Germline V lookup: CDR1 WNHNN, CDR2 SYGVQD (reference sequence). V was clipped by 7 bases and J by 5 bases, with 16 bases between them. The DNA of the CDR3 is TGCGCCAGCATTAAACCTAGAGGGGGAGATACGCAGTATTTT. Its translation: CASIKPRGGDTQYF.

The V call is TRBV6-6, the J call TRBJ1-1; D uncertain. V dropped 6 bases and J dropped 1 base, with 15 bases sitting between them. The CDR3 runs to 15 residues. Germline V gene data show CDR1 as MNHNY and CDR2 as SVGAGI (reference sequence). DNA of the CDR3: TGTGCCAGCAGATACAGCCCTACAGAGAACACTGAAGCTTTCTTT. This translates into CASRYSPTENTEAFF.

CDR3: CAWSWQAGGYTF. The CDR3 DNA is TGTGCCTGGAGCTGGCAGGCAGGTGGCTACACCTTC. V gene TRBV30 combines with J gene TRBJ1-2, with D unresolved. The V end was cut by 3 bases, the J end by 7 bases, with 12 bases between. This CDR3 is 12 amino acids long. Per the germline V gene, CDR1 is GTSNPN and CDR2 is SVGIG (reference sequence). The full variable domain, its missing parts supplied by reference TRBV30 and TRBJ1-2, is SQTIHQWPATLVQPVGSPLSLECTVEGTSNPNLYWYRQAAGRGLQLLFYSVGIGQISSEVPQNLSASRPQDRQFILSSKKLLLSDSGFYLCAWSWQAGGYTFGSGTRLTVV.

As regards this clone: The germline gene is not matched at one end of the junction; a read error may be the cause. The genes are TRBV29-1 and TRBJ1-2, with TRBD1 identical over 8 bases. This CDR3 spans 9 amino acids. Per the germline V gene, CDR1 is SQVTM and CDR2 is ANQGSEA. The CDR3 bases are TGCAGCGTTCCGGACAGGGAAGCCTTC. Encoded protein: CSVPDREAF.

The chain has TRBV4-1 and TRBJ2-7; no clear D gene. The V and J ends lost 1 base and 2 bases respectively, with 12 bases between them. CDR3 length: 15 amino acids. Germline V gene data show CDR1 as MGHRA and CDR2 as YSYEKL. The CDR3 DNA follows: TGCGCCAGCAGCCAAGGCGAACAGCAGGCCTACGAGCAGTACTTC. It codes for CASSQGEQQAYEQYF.

The V call is TRBV5-6, the J call TRBJ2-7; weak D call: TRBD2 (6 bases). This CDR3 is 14 amino acids long. Trimming cost V 1 base and J 4 bases, with 12 bases left between them. Looked up from germline, CDR1 is SGHDT and CDR2 is YYEEEE. CDR3 region: CASSLWGLAYEQYF. Here the CDR3 DNA reads TGTGCCAGCAGCTTGTGGGGACTCGCATACGAGCAGTACTTC.

The gene calls are TRBV27 and TRBJ1-6; TRBD1 matches 7 bases. V was pared by 8 bases and J by 8 bases, with 21 bases of the junction left unmatched. There are 18 residues in the CDR3. Germline V lookup: CDR1 MNHEY, CDR2 SMNVEV (reference sequence). This CDR3 reads CASGLRGGPTIKDSPLHF. For the CDR3, the DNA is TGTGCCAGCGGATTACGAGGGGGCCCTACTATAAAGGATTCACCCCTCCACTTT.

V and J are TRBV4-2 and TRBJ2-7, with 7 bases identical to TRBD1. The CDR3 extends over 15 amino acids. J lost 0 bases, V lost 4 bases, and 6 bases had no gene match. Germline V gives CDR1 LGHNA, CDR2 YNFKEQ. The CDR3 DNA is TGTGCCAGCAGCCTGAACCGGGACAGCTCCTACGAGCAGTACTTC. Its translation is CASSLNRDSSYEQYF.

The V and J genes are TRBV6-5 and TRBJ2-7; TRBD1 agrees at 7 bases. The CDR3 sequence is 14 residues long. Germline V gene lookup returns CDR1 MNHEY and CDR2 SVGAGI. J gave up 1 base and V 2 bases, and 2 bases lay outside the gene matches. The CDR3 DNA follows: TGTGCCAGCAGTTACACGGGACAGTCCTACGAGCAGTACTTC. As protein: CASSYTGQSYEQYF.

The chain is built from TRBV27 and TRBJ2-5; TRBD2 is a possible D gene (6 bases). Germline-derived CDR1 and CDR2 are MNHEY and SMNVEV (reference sequence). V was clipped by 5 bases and J by 5 bases, with 12 bases between them. The CDR3 contains 13 residues. CDR3 DNA: TGTGCCAGCAGTCGGGACTTACGGGAGACCCAGTACTTC. Its translation: CASSRDLRETQYF.